This T cell receptor beta chain originates from a study of T cells in localized non-small cell lung cancer. Trimming left V 2 bases short and J 3 bases short, with 7 bases between. The germline gives CDR1 LGHNA, CDR2 YSLEER. The CDR3 is 13 residues long. Some clones are missing from TCRdb's copy, which holds only in-frame ones; the method was immunoSEQ multiplex PCR. This repertoire shows more than 20,000 clones, roughly nine tenths found once; its top ten account for 20% to 25%. The TCR sequence derives from a man aged 40 to 75 with stage II squamous cell lung carcinoma. Source: PBMCs, taken before any cancer treatment. This chain links TRBV4-3 with TRBJ1-2; no reliable D call. This CDR3 reads CASSQSQDYGYTF. CDR3 sequence (DNA): TGCGCCAGCAGCCAATCTCAAGACTATGGCTACACCTTC.